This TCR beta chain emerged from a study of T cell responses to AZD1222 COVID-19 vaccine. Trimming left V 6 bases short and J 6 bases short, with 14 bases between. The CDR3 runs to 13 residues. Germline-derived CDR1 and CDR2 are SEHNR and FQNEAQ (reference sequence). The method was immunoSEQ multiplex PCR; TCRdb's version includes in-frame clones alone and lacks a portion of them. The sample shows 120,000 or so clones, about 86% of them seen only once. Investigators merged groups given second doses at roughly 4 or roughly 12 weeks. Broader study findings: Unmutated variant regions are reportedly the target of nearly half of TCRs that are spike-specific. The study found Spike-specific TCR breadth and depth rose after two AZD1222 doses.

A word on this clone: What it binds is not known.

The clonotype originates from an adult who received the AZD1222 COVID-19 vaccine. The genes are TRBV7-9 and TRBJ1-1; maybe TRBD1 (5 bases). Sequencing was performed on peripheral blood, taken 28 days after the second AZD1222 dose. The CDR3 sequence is CASRDLEGPEAFF. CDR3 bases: TGTGCCAGCAGGGACCTGGAGGGGCCTGAAGCTTTCTTT.